Sequencing of this T cell receptor (beta chain) was carried out in a study of quantifying T cell responses using KT2 cells. Study information: cDNA was made from DNase-treated RNA using alpha and beta constant primers.

Each cDNA got a UMI-containing oligo ligated at its 3' end. First-round PCR used 4 cycles and beta primers RC1.1 and RC1.2 covering TRBC1 and TRBC2. In TCRdb, the UMI-ligation and nested PCR reads were re-called with MiXCR into one record per CDR3 protein. The data hold approximately 50,000 distinct CDR3 sequences, with 9.5% to 13% observed a single time. This CDR3 region has 13 residues. Per germline, CDR1 LGHDT and CDR2 YNNKEL (reference sequence). The V end was cut by 0 bases, the J end by 14 bases, with 11 bases between. This clonotype was recorded a few times. Sequencing was done on a sample of PBMCs spiked with cells of the T cell clone KT2. V and J are TRBV3-1 and TRBJ1-6; a weak D match, TRBD1 (6 bases). The TCR originated in a human donor. The CDR3, as DNA: TGTGCCAGCAGCCAAGAATTTCACAGGGCCCTCCACTTT. Residues: CASSQEFHRALHF.